There are many counts of the clone carrying this T cell receptor beta chain. No antigen is known for it. The CDR3 spans 14 residues. Germline CDR1 reads SNHLY; CDR2 reads FYNNEI. V dropped 8 bases and J dropped 3 bases, with 13 bases sitting between them. This record comes from a study of metastatic and nonmetastatic thyroid tumors. In the study overall: Across blood and tumor or nodule tissue, repertoires from malignant and benign thyroid patients were compared with one another. Study results and limitations: The reported finding was significantly higher TCR beta diversity in malignant thyroid tumors relative to benign nodules, in blood and tumor.

TCRdb recomputed clones from the PCR reads via MiXCR. Here the sample spans 25,000 or so clones, 16% being singletons. Treatment of any kind had been given to no patient before thyroid surgery. J is TRBJ2-2 and V is TRBV2; no clear D. The sequenced sample consisted of blood. The sequence was obtained from a female donor with papillary thyroid cancer or a benign thyroid nodule (not recorded which). Some clones in this sample may be carry-over from other donors' samples. The CDR3 spells CASSRWSDTGELFF. DNA for the CDR3: TGTGCCAGCTCCCGGTGGTCAGACACCGGGGAGCTGTTTTTT.